Listed below are T cell receptor beta chains from one sample, sequenced in a study of cytomegalovirus exposure and HLA in healthy donors. Assay used: immunoSEQ multiplex PCR; TCRdb lists only in-frame clones, some missing. The sample records 100,000 to 150,000 clones, just over 75% being singletons. Sequenced sample: PBMCs. The source is a woman aged 45 to 65 in good health and CMV-seronegative. Both conserved end residues are part of each CDR3. The D gene is left open where the match is weak. Rows may omit the clone size; those that give it use once, few, many or a size class.

NA	TRBV7-9	15	once	TRBJ1-2	CASSPTRVLLYGYTF	TGTGCCAGCAGCCCCACCAGGGTACTTCTGTATGGCTACACCTTC
NA	TRBV10-3	14	NA	TRBJ1-2	CAISDPGGDYGYTF	TGTGCCATCAGTGACCCTGGCGGCGACTATGGCTACACCTTC
TRBD2	TRBV27	19	few	TRBJ2-1	CASSSPRNQLAGTYNEQFF	TGTGCCAGCAGTTCCCCCCGGAACCAACTAGCGGGGACGTACAATGAGCAGTTCTTC
TRBD1	TRBV18	17	NA	TRBJ1-1	CASSRDRGDLDNTEAFF	TGTGCCAGCTCACGGGACAGAGGGGATCTCGATAACACTGAAGCTTTCTTT
TRBD1	TRBV5-1	14	NA	TRBJ2-4	CASSWGQAKNIQYF	TGCGCCAGCAGCTGGGGACAGGCCAAAAACATTCAGTACTTC
NA	TRBV9	15	NA	TRBJ1-4	CASSSGGAANEKLFF	TGTGCCAGCAGCTCGGGGGGGGCTGCTAATGAAAAACTGTTTTTT
TRBD1	TRBV6-5	13	NA	TRBJ1-1	CASSYNRGPEAFF	TGTGCCAGCAGTTACAACAGGGGCCCTGAAGCTTTCTTT
TRBD1	TRBV28	15	few	TRBJ1-5	CASIEVTGSQWPQHF	TGTGCCAGCATTGAGGTGACAGGGTCTCAATGGCCCCAGCATTTT
NA	TRBV4-1	20	NA	TRBJ2-7	CASSQDSDRPGLSSLYEQYF	TGCGCCAGCAGCCAAGATTCGGACAGACCAGGTCTAAGTTCGCTCTACGAGCAGTACTTC
TRBD1	TRBV18	14	few	TRBJ1-2	CASSPRDREKGYTF	TGTGCCAGCTCACCAAGGGACAGGGAAAAGGGCTACACCTTC
NA	TRBV28	14	NA	TRBJ1-5	CASSPSPRGQPQHF	TGTGCCAGCAGTCCGTCCCCCAGGGGACAGCCCCAGCATTTT
TRBD1	TRBV6-4	15	NA	TRBJ2-3	CASSYGTGSTDTQYF	TGTGCCAGCAGTTACGGGACAGGGTCAACAGATACGCAGTATTTT
TRBD1	TRBV19	15	NA	TRBJ1-2	CASSRDSLANYGYTF	TGTGCCAGTAGTAGGGACAGCTTAGCTAACTATGGCTACACCTTC
TRBD1	TRBV10-3	16	many	TRBJ2-3	CAISEPPGTGTDTQYF	TGTGCCATCAGTGAGCCCCCCGGGACAGGCACAGATACGCAGTATTTT
TRBD2	TRBV6-4	14	NA	TRBJ2-2	CASSDGEGTGELFF	TGTGCCAGCAGTGACGGGGAGGGGACCGGGGAGCTGTTTTTT
NA	TRBV19	15	NA	TRBJ2-7	CASSIVGEGDYEQYF	TGTGCCAGTAGTATAGTAGGAGAGGGGGACTACGAGCAGTACTTC
NA	TRBV19	15	NA	TRBJ1-1	CASKSAELISTEAFF	TGTGCCAGTAAATCCGCGGAACTCATTAGTACTGAAGCTTTCTTT
TRBD1	TRBV7-9	16	NA	TRBJ1-3	CASSSGTGVGGNTIYF	TGTGCCAGCAGCTCCGGGACAGGGGTGGGAGGAAACACCATATATTTT
NA	TRBV19	14	NA	TRBJ1-1	CASSIHNMNTEAFF	TGTGCCAGTAGTATCCACAACATGAACACTGAAGCTTTCTTT
NA	TRBV18	15	NA	TRBJ1-1	CASSPKVVGGTEAFF	TGTGCCAGCTCACCAAAGGTAGTCGGGGGCACTGAAGCTTTCTTT
NA	TRBV5-6	14	NA	TRBJ1-1	CASSLAGENTEAFF	TGTGCCAGCAGCTTGGCCGGGGAGAACACTGAAGCTTTCTTT
TRBD1	TRBV14	13	NA	TRBJ1-2	CASSQTGRCGYTF	TGTGCCAGCAGCCAGACAGGGCGCTGTGGCTACACCTTC
NA	TRBV5-1	16	NA	TRBJ2-2	CASSLARQQNTGELFF	TGCGCCAGCAGCTTGGCCCGACAGCAGAACACCGGGGAGCTGTTTTTT
NA	TRBV30	14	NA	TRBJ1-2	CAWSGKGHGYGYTF	TGTGCCTGGAGTGGTAAGGGGCACGGCTATGGCTACACCTTC
TRBD1	TRBV28	16	once	TRBJ2-4	CASSSGQQLTKNIQYF	TGTGCCAGCAGTTCGGGACAGCAGTTAACCAAAAACATTCAGTACTTC
TRBD1	TRBV5-5	14	NA	TRBJ1-4	CASSIGTGREKLFF	TGTGCCAGCAGCATCGGGACAGGGAGGGAAAAACTGTTTTTT
TRBD2	TRBV7-9	16	few	TRBJ2-1	CASSRMTSGLYNEQFF	TGTGCCAGCAGCCGCATGACTAGCGGGTTGTACAATGAGCAGTTCTTC
NA	TRBV19	17	NA	TRBJ2-6	CASNIFLQGAGANVLTF	TGTGCCAGTAATATTTTTTTACAGGGAGCTGGGGCCAACGTCCTGACTTTC
TRBD1	TRBV18	14	few	TRBJ2-2	CASSLTTGTGELFF	TGTGCCAGCTCACTCACGACAGGGACCGGGGAGCTGTTTTTT
TRBD2	TRBV4-2	16	NA	TRBJ2-7	CASSQASGRATYEQYF	TGTGCCAGCAGCCAAGCTAGCGGGAGGGCCACTTACGAGCAGTACTTC
NA	TRBV6-5	14	NA	TRBJ1-1	CASSATGGATEAFF	TGTGCCAGCAGCGCCACGGGCGGGGCCACTGAAGCTTTCTTT
NA	TRBV7-8	14	NA	TRBJ2-1	CASSFYASYNEQFF	TGTGCCAGCAGCTTCTATGCCTCCTACAATGAGCAGTTCTTC
TRBD1	TRBV2	17	NA	TRBJ1-2	CASRWPSSGGSNYGYTF	TGTGCCAGCAGGTGGCCATCATCAGGGGGGTCTAACTATGGCTACACCTTC
TRBD2	TRBV10-3	19	NA	TRBJ2-3	CAISESYSGRAIKVDTQYF	TGTGCCATCAGTGAGTCTTATAGCGGGAGGGCCATCAAGGTAGATACGCAGTATTTT
TRBD1	TRBV4-2	16	few	TRBJ1-1	CASSHQEGTVNTEAFF	TGTGCCAGCAGCCATCAGGAGGGGACAGTGAACACTGAAGCTTTCTTT
NA	TRBV6-6	14	NA	TRBJ1-3	CASSREARGNTIYF	TGTGCCAGCAGCCGGGAGGCTCGCGGAAACACCATATATTTT
TRBD2	TRBV2	16	NA	TRBJ2-1	CASRQLAGGLYNEQFF	TGTGCCAGCAGACAACTAGCGGGAGGGTTATACAATGAGCAGTTCTTC
NA	TRBV5-1	15	NA	TRBJ1-1	CASSHPAGMNTEAFF	TGCGCCAGCAGCCATCCCGCGGGGATGAACACTGAAGCTTTCTTT
TRBD2	TRBV6-5	13	few	TRBJ2-4	CASSYGGGNIQYF	TGTGCCAGCAGTTATGGCGGGGGAAACATTCAGTACTTC
NA	TRBV30	12	NA	TRBJ1-1	CAWTDKWTEAFF	TGTGCCTGGACGGACAAGTGGACTGAAGCTTTCTTT
NA	TRBV9	14	few	TRBJ1-4	CASSEGGLPEKLFF	TGTGCCAGCAGCGAGGGGGGGTTACCTGAAAAACTGTTTTTT
NA	TRBV29-1	14	few	TRBJ1-2	CSVEDQHRAYGYTF	TGCAGCGTTGAAGATCAGCACAGGGCCTATGGCTACACCTTC